This TCR beta chain was observed in a study of shared clonotypes between healthy human individuals. Findings and caveats of the study: It was the non-shared clonotypes that had lower generation probabilities than clonotypes shared by all four donors.

Cells designated naive CD8 were CD45RO-negative and were positively selected for CCR7, with terminally differentiated effector memory CD45RA+ cells excluded. The donors, all of them Caucasian adults, lived in Nashville, Tennessee. Repertoires were generated with immunoSEQ multiplex PCR, while TCRdb's copy carries only in-frame clones and drops some. The repertoire has 2 million or so clones, 85% to 95% of them found once; the top ten carry roughly 1%. Germline CDR1 SGDLS, CDR2 YYNGEE. Germline trimming cut 1 base from V and 2 bases from J; bases unmatched to any gene: 6. The CDR3 loop spans 15 amino acids. On this clone itself: Its antigen remains unknown.

This clonotype was sampled from a man younger than 35 in good health. What was sequenced was naive CD8+ T cells sorted from blood. The chain carries TRBV9 and TRBJ2-7; 7 nucleotides agree with TRBD1. The CDR3 is CASSVRRTGAYEQYF. CDR3 nucleotides: TGTGCCAGCAGCGTACGGAGGACAGGAGCCTACGAGCAGTACTTC.